This T cell receptor beta chain was retrieved from a study of cytomegalovirus exposure and HLA in healthy donors. Germline V gene data show CDR1 as ENHRY and CDR2 as SYGVKD. V gave up 6 bases and J gave up 9 bases, with 18 bases separating them. This CDR3 comprises 15 residues. PCR was performed using 60 Vbeta and 13 Jbeta primers. This table comes from immunoSEQ multiplex PCR, and its TCRdb copy is limited to in-frame clones, with some not included. The table has more than 80,000 clones, about 70% seen once. The source of this sequence is a boy aged 5-17 years in good health and CMV-seronegative. This chain connects TRBV10-3 to TRBJ1-6; possible D gene TRBD1, 5 bases. Material for sequencing was PBMCs. CDR3 protein: CAISPTGGEVSPLHF. CDR3 nucleotides: TGTGCCATCAGCCCCACGGGGGGAGAAGTTTCACCCCTCCACTTT.